The source of this TCR beta chain is a study of cytomegalovirus exposure and HLA in healthy donors (dated by TCRdb to about 2017). The study in broad terms: An earlier analysis of 587 of the donors reported 250 to 300 Gb of sequence data and 117 million unique TCR beta sequences obtained from around 170 million T cells. Approximately 300 gigabases of sequencing data and about 92 million unique TCR sequences made up an early release that covered fewer than 650 HLA-typed donors. Among the roughly 400 genotyped donors, 81% belonged to the genetic ancestry cluster associated with self-reported Caucasian donors. The study aimed to test whether cataloging public T cell receptors could reveal signatures of past pathogen exposure. The T cell repertoires of roughly 660 subjects were profiled by immunosequencing and related to cytomegalovirus serostatus. A separate validation cohort of about 110 different subjects was used in addition to the roughly 670-subject first cohort. The study combined high-throughput TCR immunosequencing, statistical association of individual TCRs with disease status, and machine learning to predict cytomegalovirus infection status. A later analysis re-examined previously published TCR beta repertoires from about 700 donors and added high-resolution HLA genotyping to investigate patterns of TCR occurrence. In the later analysis, no new phenotypic data were used to find candidate immune exposures; instead, reliance was placed on TCR beta sequences and their occurrence across donors. To decide whether each TCR beta V gene segment behaved as functional or pseudogenic, an earlier analysis of some 540 of the donors relied on high-throughput TCR beta sequencing. Donor age, sex, ethnicity and CMV serostatus were compiled alongside the repertoire data. In a later genetic analysis, genome-wide SNP genotypes for about 55% of the roughly 670 donors were used, and that subset was treated as a discovery cohort. All discovery cohort repertoires had been generated using a single sequencing platform. Both class I and class II loci were covered by HLA typing, at four-digit resolution. Typing coverage varied by locus: 629-630 donors for A, B, C, DRB1 and DQB1; 500 to 550 for DQA1; 600 to 610 for DPA1; more than 450 for DPB1. Four to six DR-DQ haplotypes were handled as single units for association and clustering, since linkage in the cohort was strong. Among some 410 genotyped donors of the cohort, an average of 235,054 unique TCR beta nucleotide sequences were sequenced per donor, around 20% of them non-productive.

CDR1 and CDR2 are read off the germline V gene (reference sequence) as PRHDT and FYEKMQ. V is clipped by 5 bases and J by 5 bases, and the sequence between their germline boundaries is 13 bases long. Its CDR3 holds 14 amino acids, cysteine through phenylalanine. The DNA shown is the 42-base CDR3, in frame from base 1. The library was built by means of the immunoSEQ multiplex PCR assay. For the multiplex PCR, a mixture combining 60 forward primers for TCR Vbeta segments and 13 reverse primers for TCR Jbeta segments was used. A multiplex PCR assay on genomic DNA amplified the CDR3 region of rearranged TCR beta genes. On the Illumina HiSeq System, the amplified TCR beta libraries were sequenced as 87-base-pair reads. Per the authors' processing: A later analysis tallied roughly 78 million unique TCR beta chains across the 666 repertoires, and some 10 million of those chains were shared by two or more donors. Raw reads were error-corrected and collapsed into unique sequences by a nearest-neighbor algorithm in which closely related sequences were merged to remove PCR and sequencing errors. To assign V, D and J gene segments, CDR3 sequences were aligned to IMGT reference sequences. Each retained sequence needed at least a six-nucleotide match to both a V gene segment and a J gene segment. Rearrangements were called productive when the CDR3 lacked stop codons and stayed in frame with V and J; all others were non-productive. CDR3 was defined according to IMGT convention as the region running from the second conserved V-encoded cysteine to the conserved J-encoded phenylalanine. Sequences without an unambiguous match to a single V gene segment were excluded from the earlier analysis of about 600 of the donors. An earlier analysis of a few hundred of the donors classified V segments as functional when productive rearrangements were above 56.7% and as segregating when the standard deviation between donors was above 5%. To diagnose cytomegalovirus status from the catalog of TCR beta chain sequences, a statistical classification framework was built. A later analysis assigned V and J genes by comparing TCR nucleotide sequences with IMGT/GENE-DB human TR gene sequences. The TCRdist pipeline was used in a later analysis to assign CDR3 sequences and most-parsimonious VDJ recombination scenarios. A later analysis defined each TCR beta chain by its CDR3 amino acid sequence plus V-gene family, and excluded reads lacking a unique V-gene family. In a later analysis, several hundred highly shared, low-generation-probability nucleotide sequences were removed to address suspected cross-contamination and a sequencing artifact. In a later analysis, a clonal expansion index was calculated for each public chain from normalized within-repertoire ranks of inferred template counts. A later analysis computed generation probabilities with a VDJ recombination model fitted to out-of-frame rearrangements, and checked the results against IGoR. A later analysis scored TCR-TCR, TCR-HLA and TCR-CMV co-occurrence with hypergeometric tests, applying a repertoire-size bias correction to TCR pairs. False discovery rates were estimated in a later analysis by permuting HLA or CMV assignments 20 times. In a later analysis, co-occurring TCRs were grouped with DBSCAN, and TCRdist sequence similarity was added when clustering was performed within HLA-allele-positive subsets. Repertoires with fewer than 30,000 or more than 120,000 public chains were left out of co-occurrence clustering, as were roughly five repertoires with anomalous nucleotide sharing. Imported from immuneACCESS, the table was reduced by TCRdb to in-frame sequences with V and J called. These copies leave out some clones; in studies compared against another copy, an unresolved V gene accounts for under half, and the cause of the remainder is not known. V and J calls and clone size are as listed in that table; D and trimming were resolved from the DNA. The sample table records more than 90,000 clones; around 82% of these occur just once. The top ten constitute approximately 0.8% of the sample.

There are a few counts of this clone. Its antigen is still unknown. Base qualities are not recorded, but no much larger clone differs from it by a single base. The cohort was made up of roughly 670 healthy bone marrow donors. At the time of sampling, all cohort members were nominally healthy, though unrecorded immune exposures were likely present. The donor tested CMV seronegative and was one of the 352 seronegative cohort members. Each donor provided a peripheral blood sample, and peripheral blood mononuclear cells were used for TCR beta sequencing. Genomic DNA was extracted from the blood cell samples with the Qiagen DNeasy Blood Extraction Kit. Findings and caveats that apply to the study as a whole: In this cohort, only TCR beta chains were sequenced, and detectable features were limited by the absence of alpha or paired-chain data. Roughly uniform sequencing depth across donors was assumed in presence/absence analyses, although this assumption may not hold. CMV serostatus was the only immune exposure information available for the cohort. In a later analysis, TCR association rates were found to vary across HLA loci, with the most associated TCRs seen for DRB1 alleles and the fewest for HLA-C alleles. A later analysis found that most CMV-associated TCR beta chains appeared HLA-restricted, with HLA associations seemingly driven largely by CMV exposure. Broadly in line with IMGT annotations, most TCR beta V segments showed up in productive rearrangements about 87% or about 30% of the time in an earlier analysis of roughly 590 of the donors. Because HLA typing was missing for some donors at each locus, association tests included only the typed subset. A later analysis associated 15,000 to 20,000 TCR beta sequences with specific HLA alleles at a false discovery rate of 0.05. Correlated functional status among segregating V segments might reflect linkage disequilibrium, but an unknown experimental factor could not be ruled out. The classifier was reported to diagnose cytomegalovirus status with high specificity and sensitivity in both the original cohort and the validation cohort. Fewer than 20 rarely observed V segments, including chromosome 9 orphons, were excluded from the earlier analysis of just under 600 of the donors because counts were too low. In a later genetic analysis, a missense DCLRE1C variant was associated with V-gene and J-gene trimming of TCR beta chains, and the association was replicated in an independent cohort. According to a later analysis, parvovirus B19, influenza, CMV and Epstein-Barr virus appeared linked to several top co-occurrence clusters. Strong co-occurrence of HLA alleles, especially DR and DQ, made assigning TCR associations to individual alleles difficult. The authors suggested that the approach could potentially be generalized to other disease states and immunological phenotypes. The sequencing pipeline was judged likely to have produced a cluster of highly shared sequence variants as a technical artifact. In a later analysis, HLA-associated TCR beta chains were found to be more clonally expanded and to have lower generation probabilities than equally common non-associated chains. In vitro tests confirmed that a few of the cytomegalovirus-associated TCR beta chains recognize cytomegalovirus antigens. Most TCR sequences were observed very rarely across donors, whereas some public TCRs were present in many individuals. In the study, approximately 150 TCR beta chains were listed as associated with cytomegalovirus. A later genetic analysis reported fewer N-insertions in productive TCRs among donors in an Asian-associated ancestry cluster than the approximately 670-donor mean. A further reported finding was that TCR beta sequences accurately predicted the HLA-A and HLA-B alleles for most subjects in the first cohort. Because the 87-base-pair reads could not distinguish some IMGT-functional V segments, including TRBV6-2 and TRBV6-3, those segments were excluded.

The source material was PBMCs. The chain is encoded by TRBV13 joined to TRBJ2-4; TRBD2 is perhaps the D gene, given 7 matching bases. The TCR sequence derives from a woman in her sixties in good health and CMV-seronegative. CDR3 loop: CASSAGGLENIQYF. The nucleotide sequence reads TGTGCCAGCAGCGCCGGGGGGCTGGAAAACATTCAGTACTTC.